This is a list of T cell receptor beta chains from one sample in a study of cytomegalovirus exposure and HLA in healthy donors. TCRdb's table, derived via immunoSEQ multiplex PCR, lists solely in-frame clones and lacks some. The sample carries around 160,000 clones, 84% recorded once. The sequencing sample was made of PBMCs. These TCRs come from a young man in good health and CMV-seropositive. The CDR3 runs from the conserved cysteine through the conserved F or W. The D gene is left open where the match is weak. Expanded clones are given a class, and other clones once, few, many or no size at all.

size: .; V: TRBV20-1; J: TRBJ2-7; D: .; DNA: TGCAGCGCAAAGGGAGGAGGCGAGCAGTACTTC; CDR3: CSAKGGGEQYF
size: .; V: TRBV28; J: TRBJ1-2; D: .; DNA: TGTGCCAGCAGTTTACAAGGGGCGAGGAACTATGGCTACACCTTC; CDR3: CASSLQGARNYGYTF
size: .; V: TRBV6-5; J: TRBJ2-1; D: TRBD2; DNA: TGTGCCAGCAGTTACTCGACTAGCGGGAGACATGAGCAGTTCTTC; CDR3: CASSYSTSGRHEQFF
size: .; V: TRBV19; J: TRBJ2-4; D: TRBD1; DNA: TGTGCCAGTTCCTCGGGACAGGGTAACATTCAGTACTTC; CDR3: CASSSGQGNIQYF
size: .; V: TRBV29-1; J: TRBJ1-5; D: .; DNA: TGCAGCGTCGCCCAGGACGGTTTCGGGGGGACCCAGCATTTT; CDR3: CSVAQDGFGGTQHF
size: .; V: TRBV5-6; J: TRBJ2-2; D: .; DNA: TGTGCCAGCAGCGCCGACTGGAACACCGGGGAGCTGTTTTTT; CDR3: CASSADWNTGELFF
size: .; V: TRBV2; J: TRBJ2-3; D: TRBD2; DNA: TGTGCCAGCAGAAAAACGGGACTAGTGATCACAGATACGCAGTATTTT; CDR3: CASRKTGLVITDTQYF
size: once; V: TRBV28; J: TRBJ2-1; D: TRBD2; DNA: TGTGCCAGCAGTTCACCGGGACTAGCGGGGGTTAATGAGCAGTTCTTC; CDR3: CASSSPGLAGVNEQFF
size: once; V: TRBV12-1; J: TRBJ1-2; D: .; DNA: TGTGCCAGCAGCTTTCCACAAAGTTGGGCAGGGAACGACTATGGCTACACCTTC; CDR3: CASSFPQSWAGNDYGYTF
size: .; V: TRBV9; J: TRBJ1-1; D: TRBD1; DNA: TGTGCCAGCAGCGTAGTTGTAGGGACAGGGGACCCGAACACTGAAGCTTTCTTT; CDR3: CASSVVVGTGDPNTEAFF
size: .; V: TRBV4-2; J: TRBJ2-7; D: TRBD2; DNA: TGTGCCAGCAGCCAAGAAGGGACTAGCGGGAGAAAGGAGATCGAGCAGTACTTC; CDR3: CASSQEGTSGRKEIEQYF
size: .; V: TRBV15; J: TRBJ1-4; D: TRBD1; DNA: TGTGCCACCAGCAGAAAGACAGGGACGCAAGCAAAACTGTTTTTT; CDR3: CATSRKTGTQAKLFF
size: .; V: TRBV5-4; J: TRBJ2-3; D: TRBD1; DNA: TGTGCCCAGAGAGATGAGGGGGCCGTAGATACGCAGTATTTT; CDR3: CAQRDEGAVDTQYF
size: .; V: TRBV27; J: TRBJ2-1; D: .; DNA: TGTGCCAGCAGTTCTAGGGGCAGCTCCCGCGGCCCTTATACAATCAATGAGCAGTTCTTC; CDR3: CASSSRGSSRGPYTINEQFF
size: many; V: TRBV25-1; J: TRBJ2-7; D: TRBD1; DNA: TGTGCCAGCAGTGAACAGACAGGGAACACCTACGAGCAGTACTTC; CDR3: CASSEQTGNTYEQYF
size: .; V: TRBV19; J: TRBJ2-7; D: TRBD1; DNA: TGTGCCAGTAGTGCCGACAGGGATTCCTACGAGCAGTACTTC; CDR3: CASSADRDSYEQYF
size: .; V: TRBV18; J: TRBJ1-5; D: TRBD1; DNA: TGTGCCAGCTCAGCCCGGGACAGGGGGCCCTATAGCAATCAGCCCCAGCATTTT; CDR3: CASSARDRGPYSNQPQHF
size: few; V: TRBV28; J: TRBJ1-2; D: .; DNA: TGTGCCAGCAGTCCGGGGATTGCTAGGCACTATGGCTACACCTTC; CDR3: CASSPGIARHYGYTF
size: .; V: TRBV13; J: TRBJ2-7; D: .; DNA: TGTGCCAGCATCCCACCCCAGAGAAGGGGAAGGAACTACGAGCAGTACTTC; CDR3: CASIPPQRRGRNYEQYF
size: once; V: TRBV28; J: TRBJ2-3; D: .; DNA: TGTGCCAGCAGTTTCGACAGAATCACAGATACGCAGTATTTT; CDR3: CASSFDRITDTQYF
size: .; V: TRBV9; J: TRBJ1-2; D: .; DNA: TGTGCCAGCAGCGTATCTAAGGAGGGATCGAACTATGGCTACACCTTC; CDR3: CASSVSKEGSNYGYTF
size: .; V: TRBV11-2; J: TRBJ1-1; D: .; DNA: TGTGCCAGCAGCTTAGATTGGTCCCCTCGGGCTTTCTTT; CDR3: CASSLDWSPRAFF
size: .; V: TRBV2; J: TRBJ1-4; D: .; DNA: TGTGCCAGCAATCAGATAACTAATGAAAAACTGTTTTTT; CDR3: CASNQITNEKLFF
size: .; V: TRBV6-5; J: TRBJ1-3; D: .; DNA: TGTGCCAGCAGTCGAACACCGGACAGTGGAAACACCATATATTTT; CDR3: CASSRTPDSGNTIYF
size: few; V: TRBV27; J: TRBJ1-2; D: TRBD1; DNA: TGTGCCAGCAGTTTATTGGGGGACAGTTATGGCTACACCTTC; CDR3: CASSLLGDSYGYTF
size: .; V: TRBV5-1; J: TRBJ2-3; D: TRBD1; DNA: TGCGCCAGCAGCTTGCAGGGGGCGAGCACAGATACGCAGTATTTT; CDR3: CASSLQGASTDTQYF